This passage covers 8 T cell receptor beta chains from one sample sequenced in a study of blood T cell repertoires in COVID-19 (TCRdb year 2020). The method behind the library was the immunoSEQ multiplex PCR assay. TCRdb holds this immuneACCESS table with in-frame rearrangements only. Some clones are missing; in checked studies, unresolved V genes explain under half, and the rest has no known cause. Counted in this sample were around 700,000 clones; 70% to 90% of them appeared once. The ten largest clonotypes hold more than 0.25% of the sample. The sample consisted of peripheral blood. These receptors all stem from a woman between 18 and 29 years old with acute or convalescent COVID-19.

The chain combines TRBV6-2 or TRBV6-3 with TRBJ1-2; maybe TRBD1 (6 bases). The CDR3 has 14 amino acids. Per the germline V gene, CDR1 is MNHEY and CDR2 is SVGEGT. V shed 2 bases and J shed 4 bases, with 11 bases lying between them. In nucleotides, the CDR3 is TGTGCCAGCAGTTACGGCGGGGGCGGCTATGGCTACACCTTC. It specifies CASSYGGGGYGYTF.

This sequence joins TRBV12-3 or TRBV12-4 and TRBJ1-3; D ambiguous. V was trimmed by 7 bases and J by 0 bases, leaving 7 bases between them. The CDR3 runs to 13 residues. The CDR3 sequence is CASTQSSGNTIYF. In DNA, the CDR3 is TGTGCCAGCACACAGAGCTCTGGAAACACCATATATTTT.

V and J are TRBV28 and TRBJ1-2; weak D call: TRBD1 (6 bases). Germline assignment: CDR1 MDHEN and CDR2 SYDVKM. The ends were cut back, 6 bases at V and 2 bases at J, with 19 bases in the middle. This CDR3 comprises 16 residues. CDR3 nucleotides: TGTGCCAGCAGGGGCAGGGGCGGTTCTTTAAACTATGGCTACACCTTC. Translated: CASRGRGGSLNYGYTF.

The chain carries TRBV30 and TRBJ2-3, with D perhaps matching TRBD1 (5 bases). Germline lookup yields CDR1 GTSNPN and CDR2 SVGIG (reference sequence). The V end lost 0 bases, the J end lost 6 bases, and 10 bases lay between the germline ends. The CDR3 totals 13 residues. CDR3: CAWSVQGRDTQYF. DNA of the CDR3: TGTGCCTGGAGTGTCCAGGGAAGGGATACGCAGTATTTT.

This rearrangement joins TRBV5-6 to TRBJ1-2; 8 bases fit TRBD1. Per germline, CDR1 SGHDT and CDR2 YYEEEE. V was pared by 6 bases and J by 5 bases, with 9 bases of the junction left unmatched. This CDR3 has 14 residues. The CDR3 nucleotides are TGTGCCAGCACCCAACAGGGGGGCGGATATGGCTACACCTTC. It yields the protein CASTQQGGGYGYTF.

In regard to this clone: At the DNA level, this CDR3 is encoded by other sequences in the same sample as well. The chain has TRBV19 and TRBJ1-5, with a possible D match to TRBD1 (5 bases). CDR3 size: 15 residues. Looked up from germline, CDR1 is LNHDA and CDR2 is SQIVND (reference sequence). V shed 1 base and J shed 1 base, with 8 bases lying between them. CDR3: CASSIGGESNQPQHF. The CDR3 DNA follows: TGTGCCAGTAGTATAGGGGGGGAAAGCAATCAGCCCCAGCATTTT.

The chain has TRBV6-5 and TRBJ1-2; TRBD1 aligns across 10 bases. The germline gives CDR1 MNHEY, CDR2 SVGAGI. CDR3 length: 16 residues. The V segment lost 2 bases and the J segment 7 bases; nucleotides outside the gene matches: 10. CDR3: CASSYGGTGVRSGYTF. CDR3 nucleotide sequence: TGTGCCAGCAGTTACGGGGGGACAGGGGTGCGTAGTGGCTACACCTTC.

The chain has TRBV5-1 and TRBJ1-1; D ambiguous. The germline CDR1 and CDR2 sequences are SGHRS and YFSETQ. V was shortened by 0 bases and J by 6 bases, with 12 bases between the two germline ends. This CDR3 has 14 residues. CDR3 region: CASSLAMGEAEAFF. DNA for the CDR3: TGCGCCAGCAGCTTGGCCATGGGAGAGGCTGAAGCTTTCTTT.